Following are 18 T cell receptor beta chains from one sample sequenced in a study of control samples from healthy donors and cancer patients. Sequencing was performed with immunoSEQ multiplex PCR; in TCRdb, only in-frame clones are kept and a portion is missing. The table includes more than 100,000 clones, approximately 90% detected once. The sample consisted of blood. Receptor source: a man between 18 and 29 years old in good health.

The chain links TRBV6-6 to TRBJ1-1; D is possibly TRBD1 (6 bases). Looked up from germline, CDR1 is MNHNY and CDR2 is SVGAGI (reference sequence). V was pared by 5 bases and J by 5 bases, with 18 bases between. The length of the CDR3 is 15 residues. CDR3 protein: CASSRDTSRGTEAFF. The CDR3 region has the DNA TGTGCCAGCAGTAGGGACACCTCCCGTGGAACTGAAGCTTTCTTT.

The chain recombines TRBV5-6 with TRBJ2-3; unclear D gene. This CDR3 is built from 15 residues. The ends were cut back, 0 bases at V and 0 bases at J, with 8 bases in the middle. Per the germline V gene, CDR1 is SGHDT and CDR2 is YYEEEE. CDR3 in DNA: TGTGCCAGCAGCTTGGGAGGTGCTAGCACAGATACGCAGTATTTT. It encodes CASSLGGASTDTQYF.

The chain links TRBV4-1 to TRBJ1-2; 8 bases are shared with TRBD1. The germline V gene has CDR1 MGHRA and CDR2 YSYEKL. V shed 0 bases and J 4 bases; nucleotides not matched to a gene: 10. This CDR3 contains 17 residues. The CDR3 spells CASSQEKIAGGTYGYTF. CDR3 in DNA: TGCGCCAGCAGCCAAGAAAAGATCGCAGGGGGCACCTATGGCTACACCTTC.

DNA for the CDR3: TGTGCCAGCAGTGAAGCACGCCCTAGGACTGAAGCTTTCTTT. Translation gives CASSEARPRTEAFF. The genes are TRBV6-1 and TRBJ1-1, with D hard to call. The germline V and J ends were trimmed by 0 bases and 5 bases, with 10 bases remaining between them. The CDR3 covers 14 residues. From germline, CDR1 is MNHNS and CDR2 SASEGT.

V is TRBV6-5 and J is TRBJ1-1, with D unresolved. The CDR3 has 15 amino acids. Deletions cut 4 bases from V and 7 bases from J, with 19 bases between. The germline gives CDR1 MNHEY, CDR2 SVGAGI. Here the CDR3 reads CASSLLDWGLGEAFF. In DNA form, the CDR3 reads TGTGCCAGCAGTTTACTCGATTGGGGTCTTGGTGAAGCTTTCTTT.

The CDR3: CASSGKYEQYF. The CDR3 bases are TGTGCCAGCAGTGGGAAATACGAGCAGTACTTC. The V call is TRBV2, the J call TRBJ2-7; no reliable D call. The V and J ends lost 4 bases and 4 bases respectively, with 5 bases between them. This CDR3 region has 11 residues. CDR1 and CDR2 from the germline V gene are SNHLY and FYNNEI.

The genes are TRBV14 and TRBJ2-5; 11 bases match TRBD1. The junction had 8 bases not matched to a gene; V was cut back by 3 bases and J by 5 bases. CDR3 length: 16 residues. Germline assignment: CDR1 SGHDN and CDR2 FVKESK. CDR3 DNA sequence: TGTGCCAGCAGCCACCTACCCGGGACAGGGGGTGAGACCCAGTACTTC. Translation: CASSHLPGTGGETQYF.

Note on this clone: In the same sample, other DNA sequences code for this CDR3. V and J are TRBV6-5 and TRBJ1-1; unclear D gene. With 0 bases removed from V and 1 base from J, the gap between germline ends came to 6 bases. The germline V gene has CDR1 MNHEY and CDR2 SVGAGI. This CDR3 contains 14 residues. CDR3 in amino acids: CASSYSRENTEAFF. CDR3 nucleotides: TGTGCCAGCAGTTACTCGAGAGAGAACACTGAAGCTTTCTTT.

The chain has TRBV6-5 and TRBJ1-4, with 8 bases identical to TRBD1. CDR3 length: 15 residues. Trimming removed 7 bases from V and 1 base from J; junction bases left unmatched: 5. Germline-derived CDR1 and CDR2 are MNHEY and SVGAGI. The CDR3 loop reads CASTLDRGTNEKLFF. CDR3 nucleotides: TGTGCCAGCACCCTCGACAGGGGAACTAATGAAAAACTGTTTTTT.

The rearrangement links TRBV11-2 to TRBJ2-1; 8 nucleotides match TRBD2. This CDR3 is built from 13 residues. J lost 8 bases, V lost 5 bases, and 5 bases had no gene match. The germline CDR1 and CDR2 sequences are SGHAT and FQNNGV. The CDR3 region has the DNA TGTGCCAGCAGCAGGACTAGCCAGGATGAGCAGTTCTTC. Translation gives CASSRTSQDEQFF.

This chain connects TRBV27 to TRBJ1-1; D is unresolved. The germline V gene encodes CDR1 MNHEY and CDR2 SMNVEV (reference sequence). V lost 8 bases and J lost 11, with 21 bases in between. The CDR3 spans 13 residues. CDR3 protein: CASQTGVDPRAFF. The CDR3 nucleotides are TGTGCCAGCCAGACTGGCGTTGACCCGCGGGCTTTCTTT.

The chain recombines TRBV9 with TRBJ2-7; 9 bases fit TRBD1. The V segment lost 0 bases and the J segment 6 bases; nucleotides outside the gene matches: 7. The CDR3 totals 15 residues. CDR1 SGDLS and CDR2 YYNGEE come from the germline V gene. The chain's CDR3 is CASSVAGTGTPEQYF. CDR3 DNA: TGTGCCAGCAGCGTAGCCGGGACAGGGACCCCCGAGCAGTACTTC.

The DNA for the CDR3 is TGTGCCAGCTCACCACCGGGGTACTCTGGAAACACCATATATTTT. Translating it yields CASSPPGYSGNTIYF. The chain employs TRBV18 and TRBJ1-3, with unresolved D. The CDR3 loop spans 15 amino acids. CDR1 and CDR2 from the germline V gene are KGHSH and LQKENI. With 0 bases removed from V and 0 bases from J, the gap between germline ends came to 6 bases.

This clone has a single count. The CDR3 region is CASGLVQTIRGPYHHTEAFF. For the CDR3, the DNA is TGTGCTAGTGGTTTGGTACAGACAATTAGAGGACCATATCACCACACTGAAGCTTTCTTT. The rearrangement joins TRBV12-5 to TRBJ1-1; D is unclear. V was pared by 0 bases and J by 3 bases, with 26 bases between. The CDR3 loop spans 20 amino acids. Germline values: CDR1 LGHNT, CDR2 FRNRAP.

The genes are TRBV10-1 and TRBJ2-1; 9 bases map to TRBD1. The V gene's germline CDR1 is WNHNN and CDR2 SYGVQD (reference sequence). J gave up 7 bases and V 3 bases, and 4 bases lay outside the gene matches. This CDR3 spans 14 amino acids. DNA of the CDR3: TGCGCCAGCAGTGAAGGGACAGGGAGGAATGAGCAGTTCTTC. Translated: CASSEGTGRNEQFF.

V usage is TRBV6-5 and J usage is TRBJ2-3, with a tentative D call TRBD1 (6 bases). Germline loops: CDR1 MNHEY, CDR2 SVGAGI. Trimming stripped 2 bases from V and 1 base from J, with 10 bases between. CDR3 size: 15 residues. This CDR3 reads CASSYESGGTDTQYF. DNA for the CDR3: TGTGCCAGCAGTTACGAGTCAGGGGGCACAGATACGCAGTATTTT.

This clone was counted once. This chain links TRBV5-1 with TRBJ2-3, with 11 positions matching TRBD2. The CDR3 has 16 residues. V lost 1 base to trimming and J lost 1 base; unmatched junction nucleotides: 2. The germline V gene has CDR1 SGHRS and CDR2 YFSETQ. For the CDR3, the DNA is TGCGCCAGCAGCTTGATTAGCGGGGGGGGCACAGATACGCAGTATTTT. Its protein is CASSLISGGGTDTQYF.

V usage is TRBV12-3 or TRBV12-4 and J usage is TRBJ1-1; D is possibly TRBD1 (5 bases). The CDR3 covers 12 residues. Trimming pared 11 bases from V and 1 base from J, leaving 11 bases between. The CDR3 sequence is CAVGLQNTEAFF. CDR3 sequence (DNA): TGTGCCGTGGGGCTCCAGAACACTGAAGCTTTCTTT.